This T cell receptor (beta chain) was identified in a study of cytomegalovirus exposure and HLA in healthy donors. Of note for this clone: Antigen unknown.

CDR1 and CDR2 (germline): SNHLY, FYNNEI. This CDR3 comprises 14 residues. Losses at the gene ends were 2 bases for V and 5 bases for J; bases not matched to a gene: 3. Vbeta (60) and Jbeta (13) primers were used in the PCR. The protocol was immunoSEQ multiplex PCR, while the TCRdb copy is restricted to in-frame clones and leaves out a portion. The sample holds about 150,000 clones, 60% to 85% seen once. General study points: Most TCR sequences were rare, but some public TCRs occurred in many donors. The classifier reportedly diagnosed cytomegalovirus status with high sensitivity and specificity. The only immune exposure information that was available was CMV serostatus. An Asian-associated ancestry cluster reportedly showed fewer N-insertions than the roughly 670-donor mean in a later analysis.

The receptor was isolated from a middle-aged woman in good health and CMV-seronegative. The chain recombines TRBV2 with TRBJ2-5; 9 positions agree with TRBD2. Specimen: PBMCs. This CDR3 is CASSELTSGETQYF. DNA for the CDR3: TGTGCCAGCAGTGAATTAACTAGCGGGGAGACCCAGTACTTC.